These T cell receptor beta chains were read from a single sample in a study of T cell responses to AZD1222 COVID-19 vaccine. TCRdb keeps only in-frame clones here, not all; method: immunoSEQ multiplex PCR. The data hold approximately 110,000 clones, with about 90% observed a single time. The specimen was peripheral blood, collected on day 0 of AZD1222 vaccination. These receptors came from an adult in good health. Both conserved end residues are part of each CDR3.

J gene: TRBJ1-1; V gene: TRBV5-6; CDR3 protein: CASNRVGMWAFF
J gene: TRBJ2-5; V gene: TRBV5-8; CDR3 protein: CASSAGQPQETQYF
J gene: TRBJ2-1; V gene: TRBV29-1; CDR3 protein: CSVEVGPLPDEQFF
J gene: TRBJ2-2; V gene: TRBV3-1/TRBV3-2; CDR3 protein: CASSQVLQGTGELFF
J gene: TRBJ2-7; V gene: TRBV28; CDR3 protein: CASSFPAGAALRSYEQYF
J gene: TRBJ1-2; V gene: TRBV6-5; CDR3 protein: CASRLGGYGGYTF
J gene: TRBJ1-2; V gene: TRBV19; CDR3 protein: CASSPINYGYTF
J gene: TRBJ1-4; V gene: TRBV18; CDR3 protein: CASSPGGEKLFF
J gene: TRBJ2-3; V gene: TRBV2; CDR3 protein: CASSEWAGKTDTQYF
J gene: TRBJ2-1; V gene: TRBV21-1; CDR3 protein: CASSKEKEQFF
J gene: TRBJ1-5; V gene: TRBV7-6; CDR3 protein: CASSLDRGPEQPQHF
J gene: TRBJ2-5; V gene: TRBV5-1; CDR3 protein: CASSLEGGFQETQYF
J gene: TRBJ2-1; V gene: TRBV5-1; CDR3 protein: CASNAGNSYNEQFF
J gene: TRBJ1-1; V gene: TRBV5-5; CDR3 protein: CASSPIVRTEAFF
J gene: TRBJ2-3; V gene: TRBV11-2; CDR3 protein: CASSPAGLGTDTQYF
J gene: TRBJ1-3; V gene: TRBV12-5; CDR3 protein: CASGATVHTIYF
J gene: TRBJ2-3; V gene: TRBV7-2; CDR3 protein: CASSLGSGPLTDTQYF
J gene: TRBJ1-2; V gene: TRBV20-1; CDR3 protein: CSARSVYGYTF
J gene: TRBJ2-2; V gene: TRBV6-1; CDR3 protein: CASSEPWASTGELFF
J gene: TRBJ2-7; V gene: TRBV3-1/TRBV3-2; CDR3 protein: CASVQGAEQYF
J gene: TRBJ2-3; V gene: TRBV19; CDR3 protein: CASRKGYGSGSDTQYF
J gene: TRBJ1-5; V gene: TRBV7-5; CDR3 protein: CVRSLFGEGNQPQHF
J gene: TRBJ2-7; V gene: TRBV5-1; CDR3 protein: CASSLESFYEQYF
J gene: TRBJ2-7; V gene: TRBV2; CDR3 protein: CASSPTGPSEQYF
J gene: TRBJ1-2; V gene: TRBV7-8; CDR3 protein: CASSSAIGRQATYGYTF
J gene: TRBJ1-2; V gene: TRBV20-1; CDR3 protein: CSAQLTFLPLF